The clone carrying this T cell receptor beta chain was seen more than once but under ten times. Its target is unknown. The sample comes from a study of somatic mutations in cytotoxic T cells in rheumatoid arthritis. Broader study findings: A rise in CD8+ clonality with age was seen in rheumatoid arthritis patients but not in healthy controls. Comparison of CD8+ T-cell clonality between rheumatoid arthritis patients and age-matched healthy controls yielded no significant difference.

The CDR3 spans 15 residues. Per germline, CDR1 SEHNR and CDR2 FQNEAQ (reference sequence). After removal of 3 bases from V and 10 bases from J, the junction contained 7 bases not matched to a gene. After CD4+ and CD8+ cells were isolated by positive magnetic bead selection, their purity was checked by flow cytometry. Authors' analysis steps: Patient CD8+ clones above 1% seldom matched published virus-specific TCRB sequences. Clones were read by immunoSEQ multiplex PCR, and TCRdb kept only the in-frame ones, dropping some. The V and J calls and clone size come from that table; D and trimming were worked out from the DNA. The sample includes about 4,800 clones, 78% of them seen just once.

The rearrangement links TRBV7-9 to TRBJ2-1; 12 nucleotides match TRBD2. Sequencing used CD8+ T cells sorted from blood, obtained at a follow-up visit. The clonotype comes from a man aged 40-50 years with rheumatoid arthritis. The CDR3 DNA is TGTGCCAGCAGCTTTGGACTAGCGGGACTCCGGGAGCAGTTCTTC. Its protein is CASSFGLAGLREQFF.